One sample yielded the 23 T cell receptor beta chains listed below, sequenced in a study of T cells expressing NK-cell markers. TCRdb reprocessed the 5' RACE reads, with one entry per CDR3 protein and no DNA. The sample yields 500,000 to 700,000 distinct CDR3 sequences, of which the top ten take up around 3.3%. The sample comprised blood T cells: a sorted CD56 or NKG2C T cell subset, CD4+ or CD8+ T cells, or bulk PBMC T cells (not recorded which). The receptors derive from a man aged 18 to 30 in good health.

J is TRBJ2-1 and V is TRBV29-1; the TCRdb D gene call, TRBD2, has no DNA to confirm it. From germline, CDR1 is SQVTM and CDR2 ANQGSEA. CDR3 length: 15 residues. CDR3 in amino acids: CSVPRGTSGINEQFF.

The rearrangement links TRBV7-2 to TRBJ2-7; checking the TCRdb D call of TRBD2 is not possible without DNA. The CDR3 loop spans 17 amino acids. CDR1 is SGHTA, CDR2 FQGNSA, per germline. The CDR3 loop is CASSMGLAGSRSYEQYF.

This rearrangement joins TRBV20-1 to TRBJ1-2; TCRdb returns TRBD1, unconfirmable since there is no DNA. In germline, CDR1 is DFQATT, CDR2 SNEGSKA (reference sequence). The CDR3 spans 16 residues. The CDR3 protein is CSATRTGDYLNYGYTF.

The chain employs TRBV24-1 and TRBJ2-3. CDR3 length: 17 residues. The germline CDR1 and CDR2 sequences are KGHDR and SFDVKD. This chain's CDR3 is CATSDLGLLGSADTQYF.

The CDR3 reads CASSPRRLESSYNEQFF. The chain has TRBV12-3 or TRBV12-4 and TRBJ2-1; TCRdb indicates TRBD1, and absent DNA this call remains unverified. The CDR3 length is 17 residues.

The rearrangement uses TRBV6-1 and TRBJ2-3; TCRdb designates TRBD2, a call that cannot be tested without DNA. Germline V CDR1 and CDR2: MNHNS, SASEGT. The CDR3 is made up of 16 amino acids. CDR3: CASRGQTSGTTDTQYF.

This chain uses TRBV24-1 with TRBJ2-3; with no DNA, the TCRdb D assignment of TRBD1 cannot be verified. From germline, CDR1 is KGHDR and CDR2 SFDVKD. The CDR3 is made up of 13 amino acids. CDR3: CATSDLVGEAQYF.

The rearrangement uses TRBV28 and TRBJ2-7. The length of the CDR3 is 14 residues. From germline, CDR1 is MDHEN and CDR2 SYDVKM. CDR3 sequence reads: CASSLRLADYEQYF.

The rearrangement joins TRBV2 to TRBJ2-1. From germline, CDR1 is SNHLY and CDR2 FYNNEI. This CDR3 has 12 residues. The CDR3 spells CASSEGGNEQFF. The full variable domain, rest sourced from reference TRBV2 and TRBJ2-1, is EPEVTQTPSHQVTQMGQEVILRCVPISNHLYFYWYRQILGQKVEFLVSFYNNEISEKSEIFDDQFSVERPDGSNFTLKIRSTKLEDSAMYFCASSEGGNEQFFGPGTRLTVL.

V is TRBV6-5 and J is TRBJ1-4; TCRdb gives TRBD1 as the D gene, but with no DNA this cannot be confirmed. Looked up from germline, CDR1 is MNHEY and CDR2 is SVGAGI. The CDR3 loop spans 17 amino acids. CDR3 loop: CASSSSPGQGASEKLFF.

The V gene is TRBV14, the J gene TRBJ2-5; TCRdb outputs TRBD2, but without DNA this stays unchecked. The CDR3 loop spans 16 amino acids. The germline gives CDR1 SGHDN, CDR2 FVKESK. This chain's CDR3 is CASSQDWREGLKTQYF.

V and J are TRBV20-1 and TRBJ2-7; absent DNA, TCRdb's TRBD1 call cannot be checked. Germline CDR1 DFQATT, CDR2 SNEGSKA (reference sequence). CDR3 size: 16 residues. CDR3 loop: CSARKGQGSSFYEQYF.

The chain employs TRBV20-1 and TRBJ2-3. CDR3 size: 12 residues. Germline values: CDR1 DFQATT, CDR2 SNEGSKA (reference sequence). CDR3 protein: CSAEVELDTQYF.

V usage is TRBV24-1 and J usage is TRBJ2-2; with no DNA, the TCRdb D assignment of TRBD1 cannot be verified. This CDR3 is 14 amino acids long. The V gene's germline CDR1 is KGHDR and CDR2 SFDVKD. This chain's CDR3 is CATMGARNTGELFF.

V gene TRBV4-2 combines with J gene TRBJ2-5; the TCRdb D gene call, TRBD2, has no DNA to confirm it. The CDR3 covers 15 residues. Per germline, CDR1 LGHNA and CDR2 YNFKEQ. The chain's CDR3 is CASSQVGLAVGTQYF.

V is TRBV6-5 and J is TRBJ2-4; the TCRdb call, TRBD2, lacks DNA for checking. This CDR3 is 17 amino acids long. Germline V CDR1 and CDR2: MNHEY, SVGAGI. CDR3 in amino acids: CASSQDKGRGAKNIQYF.

V usage is TRBV18 and J usage is TRBJ2-3; the TRBD2 assignment by TCRdb is unverifiable without DNA. The CDR3 contains 16 residues. Germline values: CDR1 KGHSH, CDR2 LQKENI. The CDR3: CASSPSSAGGGDTQYF.

The J gene is TRBJ2-4, the V gene TRBV3-1; TCRdb lists TRBD2, though no DNA is available to test this call. The germline V gene has CDR1 LGHDT and CDR2 YNNKEL (reference sequence). CDR3 length equals 19 residues. The CDR3 here is CASSRGGTSGALAKNIQYF.

The chain joins TRBV12-3 or TRBV12-4 to TRBJ2-7; absent DNA, TCRdb's TRBD1 call cannot be checked. CDR3 length equals 14 residues. CDR3 loop: CASSLSRGIHEQYF.

The genes are TRBV5-1 and TRBJ2-2; absent DNA, TCRdb's TRBD1 call cannot be checked. Germline V lookup: CDR1 SGHRS, CDR2 YFSETQ. The CDR3 sequence is 14 residues long. The CDR3 here is CASSLLQGTGELFF.

This chain uses TRBV20-1 with TRBJ2-1; as DNA is missing, the TRBD2 call by TCRdb cannot be tested. The V gene's germline CDR1 is DFQATT and CDR2 SNEGSKA (reference sequence). CDR3 length: 15 amino acids. CDR3 sequence: CSARPPGTRVGKQFF.

The chain recombines TRBV12-3 or TRBV12-4 with TRBJ2-1; lacking DNA, the TRBD1 call made by TCRdb goes unchecked. CDR3 size: 14 residues. CDR3: CASSLARAGSEQFF.

This chain links TRBV28 with TRBJ2-7. The CDR3 sequence is 13 residues long. The germline V gene has CDR1 MDHEN and CDR2 SYDVKM. Here the CDR3 reads CASSTDSSYEQYF. The variable domain in full, completed from reference TRBV28 and TRBJ2-7, reads DVKVTQSSRYLVKRTGEKVFLECVQDMDHENMFWYRQDPGLGLRLIYFSYDVKMKEKGDIPEGYSVSREKKERFSLILESASTNQTSMYLCASSTDSSYEQYFGPGTRLTVT.